This T cell receptor (beta chain) stems from a study of cytomegalovirus exposure and HLA in healthy donors. Background on the study: The 120 or so validation repertoires used a platform that matched the one used for the approximately 610 first-cohort repertoires, as a later analysis reported.

J lost 5 bases, V lost 0 bases, and 3 bases had no gene match. The CDR3 runs 15 residues. Looked up from germline, CDR1 is LNHNV and CDR2 is YYDKDF (reference sequence). Sequencing used immunoSEQ multiplex PCR; TCRdb keeps in-frame clones, though not all of them. In the table there are 150,000 to 200,000 clones, roughly 84% of which are singletons. The gene calls are TRBV15 and TRBJ2-1; TRBD2 agrees at 8 bases. Material for sequencing was PBMCs. This TCR was sampled from a young man in good health and CMV-seropositive. For the CDR3, the DNA is TGTGCCACCAGCAGAGATCTAGCGGGCCACAATGAGCAGTTCTTC. Residues: CATSRDLAGHNEQFF.